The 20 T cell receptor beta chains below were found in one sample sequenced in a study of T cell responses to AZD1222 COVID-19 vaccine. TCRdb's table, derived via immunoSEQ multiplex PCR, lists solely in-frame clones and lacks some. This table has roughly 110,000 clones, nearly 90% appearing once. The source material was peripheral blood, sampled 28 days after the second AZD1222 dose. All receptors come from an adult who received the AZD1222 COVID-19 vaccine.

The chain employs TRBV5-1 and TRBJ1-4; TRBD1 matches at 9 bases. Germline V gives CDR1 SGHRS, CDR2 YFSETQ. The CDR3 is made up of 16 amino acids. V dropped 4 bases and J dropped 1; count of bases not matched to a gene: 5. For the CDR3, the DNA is TGCGCCAGCAGCGGGACAGGGATCTTAACTAATGAAAAACTGTTTTTT. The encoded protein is CASSGTGILTNEKLFF.

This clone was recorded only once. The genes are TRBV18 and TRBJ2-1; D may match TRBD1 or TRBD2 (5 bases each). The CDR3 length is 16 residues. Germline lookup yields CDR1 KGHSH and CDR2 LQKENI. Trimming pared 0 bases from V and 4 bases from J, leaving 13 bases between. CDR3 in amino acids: CASSPPGTAGYNEQFF. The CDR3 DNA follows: TGTGCCAGCTCACCACCGGGGACCGCTGGATACAATGAGCAGTTCTTC.

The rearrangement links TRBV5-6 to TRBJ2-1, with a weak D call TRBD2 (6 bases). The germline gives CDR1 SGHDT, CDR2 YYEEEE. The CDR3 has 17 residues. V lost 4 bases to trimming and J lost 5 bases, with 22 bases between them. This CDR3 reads CASSQDRGGEPDNEQFF. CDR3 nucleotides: TGTGCCAGCAGCCAGGACCGCGGCGGGGAACCTGACAATGAGCAGTTCTTC. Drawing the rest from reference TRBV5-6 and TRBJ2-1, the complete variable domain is DAGVTQSPTHLIKTRGQQVTLRCSPKSGHDTVSWYQQALGQGPQFIFQYYEEEERQRGNFPDRFSGHQFPNYSSELNVNALLLGDSALYLCASSQDRGGEPDNEQFFGPGTRLTVL.

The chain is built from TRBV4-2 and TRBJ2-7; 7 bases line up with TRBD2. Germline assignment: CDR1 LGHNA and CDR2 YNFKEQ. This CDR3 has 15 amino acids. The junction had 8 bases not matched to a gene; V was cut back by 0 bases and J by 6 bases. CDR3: CASSQDIGREGEQYF. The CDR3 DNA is TGTGCCAGCAGCCAAGATATCGGCAGGGAGGGCGAGCAGTACTTC.

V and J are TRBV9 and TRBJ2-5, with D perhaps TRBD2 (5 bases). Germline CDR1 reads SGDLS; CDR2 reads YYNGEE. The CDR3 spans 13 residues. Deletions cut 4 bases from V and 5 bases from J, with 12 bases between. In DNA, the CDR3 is TGTGCCAGCAGCAGCGTGAGGGAGGAGACCCAGTACTTC. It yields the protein CASSSVREETQYF.

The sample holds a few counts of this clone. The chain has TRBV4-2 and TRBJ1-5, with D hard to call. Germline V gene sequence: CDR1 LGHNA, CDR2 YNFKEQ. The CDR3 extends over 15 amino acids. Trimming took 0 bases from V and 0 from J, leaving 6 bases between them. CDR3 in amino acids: CASSQEEYSNQPQHF. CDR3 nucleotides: TGTGCCAGCAGCCAAGAAGAGTATAGCAATCAGCCCCAGCATTTT.

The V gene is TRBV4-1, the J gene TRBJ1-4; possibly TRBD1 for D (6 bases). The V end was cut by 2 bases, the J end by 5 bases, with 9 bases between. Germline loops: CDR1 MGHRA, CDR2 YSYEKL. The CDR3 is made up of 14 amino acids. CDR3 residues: CASSQWRGNEKLFF. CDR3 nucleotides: TGCGCCAGCAGCCAATGGAGGGGGAATGAAAAACTGTTTTTT.

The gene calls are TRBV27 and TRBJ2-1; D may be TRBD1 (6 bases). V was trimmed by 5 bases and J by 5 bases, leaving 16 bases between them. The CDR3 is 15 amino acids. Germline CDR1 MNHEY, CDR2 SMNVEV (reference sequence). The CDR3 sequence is CASSPYRVKNNEQFF. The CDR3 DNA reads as TGTGCCAGCAGTCCCTACAGGGTAAAGAACAATGAGCAGTTCTTC.

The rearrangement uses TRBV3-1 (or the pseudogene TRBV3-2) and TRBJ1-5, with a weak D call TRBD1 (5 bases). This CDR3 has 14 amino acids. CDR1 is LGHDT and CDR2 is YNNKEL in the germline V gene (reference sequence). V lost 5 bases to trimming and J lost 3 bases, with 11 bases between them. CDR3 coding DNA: TGTGCCAGCAGCTGGGGGGGAAACAATCAGCCCCAGCATTTT. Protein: CASSWGGNNQPQHF.

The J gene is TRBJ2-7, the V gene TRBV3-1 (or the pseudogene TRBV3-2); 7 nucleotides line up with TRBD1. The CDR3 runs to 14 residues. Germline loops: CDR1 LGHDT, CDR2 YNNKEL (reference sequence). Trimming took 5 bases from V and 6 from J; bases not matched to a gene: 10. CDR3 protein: CASSSSTGSREQYF. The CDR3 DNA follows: TGTGCCAGCAGCTCATCGACAGGGTCGCGCGAGCAGTACTTC.

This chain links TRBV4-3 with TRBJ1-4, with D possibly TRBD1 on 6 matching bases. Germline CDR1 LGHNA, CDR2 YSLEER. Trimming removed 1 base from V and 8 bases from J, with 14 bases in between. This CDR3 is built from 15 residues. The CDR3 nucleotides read TGCGCCAGCAGCCAAGTGAGGGGGGTCGACGAAAAACTGTTTTTT. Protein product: CASSQVRGVDEKLFF.

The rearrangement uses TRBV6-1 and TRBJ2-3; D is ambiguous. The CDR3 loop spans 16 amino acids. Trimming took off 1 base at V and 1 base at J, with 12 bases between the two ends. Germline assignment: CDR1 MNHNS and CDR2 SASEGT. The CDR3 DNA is TGTGCCAGCAGTGAAGGGGTGGGAAGTGGCACAGATACGCAGTATTTT. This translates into CASSEGVGSGTDTQYF.

CDR3 nucleotides: TGTGCCATAACTTCGGGACATGCCCTTTACAATGAGCAGTTCTTC. Translated, it gives CAITSGHALYNEQFF. The V and J genes are TRBV10-3 and TRBJ2-1; tentative D call: TRBD1 (6 bases). Germline lookup yields CDR1 ENHRY and CDR2 SYGVKD. The CDR3 runs 15 residues. V was pared by 9 bases and J by 4 bases, with 19 bases between.

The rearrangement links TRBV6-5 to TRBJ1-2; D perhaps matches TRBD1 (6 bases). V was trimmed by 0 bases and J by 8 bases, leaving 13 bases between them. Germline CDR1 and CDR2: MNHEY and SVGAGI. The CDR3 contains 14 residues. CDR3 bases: TGTGCCAGCAGTTACTCGCAGGGGTCAAAAGGCTACACCTTC. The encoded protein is CASSYSQGSKGYTF.

The CDR3 region is CATGEGAYNEQFF. As DNA, the CDR3 is TGTGCCACAGGGGAAGGCGCCTACAATGAGCAGTTCTTC. The rearrangement links TRBV27 to TRBJ2-1, with D perhaps matching TRBD1 (6 bases). Looked up from germline, CDR1 is MNHEY and CDR2 is SMNVEV (reference sequence). V was pared by 10 bases and J by 2 bases, with 12 bases between. The CDR3 length is 13 residues.

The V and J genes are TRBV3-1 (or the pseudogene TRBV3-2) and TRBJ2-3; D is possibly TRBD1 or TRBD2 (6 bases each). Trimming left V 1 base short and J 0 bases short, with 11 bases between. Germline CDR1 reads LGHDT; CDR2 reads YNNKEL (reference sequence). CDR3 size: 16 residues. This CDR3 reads CASSQGDGGSTDTQYF. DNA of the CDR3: TGTGCCAGCAGCCAAGGAGACGGGGGCAGCACAGATACGCAGTATTTT.

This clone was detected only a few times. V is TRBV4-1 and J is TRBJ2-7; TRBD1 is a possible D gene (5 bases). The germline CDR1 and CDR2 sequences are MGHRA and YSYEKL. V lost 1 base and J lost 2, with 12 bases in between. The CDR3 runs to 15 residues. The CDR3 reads CASSQVFQGTYEQYF. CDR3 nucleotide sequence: TGCGCCAGCAGCCAAGTATTTCAGGGAACCTACGAGCAGTACTTC.

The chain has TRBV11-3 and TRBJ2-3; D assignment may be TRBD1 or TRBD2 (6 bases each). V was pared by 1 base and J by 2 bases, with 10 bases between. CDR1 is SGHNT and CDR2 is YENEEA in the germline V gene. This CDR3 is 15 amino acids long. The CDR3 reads CASSLVGGPTDTQYF. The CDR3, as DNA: TGTGCCAGCAGCTTAGTCGGGGGCCCCACAGATACGCAGTATTTT.

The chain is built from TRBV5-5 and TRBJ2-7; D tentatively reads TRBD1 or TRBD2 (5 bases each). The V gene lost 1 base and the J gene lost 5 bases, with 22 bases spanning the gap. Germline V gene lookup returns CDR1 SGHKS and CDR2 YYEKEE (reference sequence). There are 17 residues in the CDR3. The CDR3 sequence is CASSLLPGPRGADEQYF. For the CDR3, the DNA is TGTGCCAGCAGCTTGCTCCCCGGGCCTCGAGGGGCCGACGAGCAGTACTTC.

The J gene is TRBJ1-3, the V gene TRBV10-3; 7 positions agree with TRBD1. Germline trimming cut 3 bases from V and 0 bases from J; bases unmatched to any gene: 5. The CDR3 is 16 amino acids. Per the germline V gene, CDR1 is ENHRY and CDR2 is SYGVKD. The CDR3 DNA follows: TGTGCCATCAGTGACGGCCCAGGGGGCTCTGGAAACACCATATATTTT. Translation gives CAISDGPGGSGNTIYF.